This passage covers 8 T cell receptor beta chains from one sample sequenced in a study of blood T cell repertoires in COVID-19. Measured with immunoSEQ multiplex PCR; TCRdb has only the in-frame clones, and not every one. The data contain roughly 150,000 clones, 85% of them singletons. The specimen was peripheral blood. The receptors here all came from an elderly woman with COVID-19, enrolled during active disease.

The chain recombines TRBV5-8 with TRBJ2-1; 9 positions agree with TRBD2. Germline lookup yields CDR1 SGHTS and CDR2 YDEGEE. V trimming: 1 base; J trimming: 7 bases; junction bases outside the gene matches: 6. This CDR3 region has 15 residues. The CDR3 nucleotides are TGTGCCAGCAGCTTGCGTGGCGGGGGGGCGAATGAGCAGTTCTTC. Protein: CASSLRGGGANEQFF.

This chain joins TRBV6-5 and TRBJ2-3, with D possibly being TRBD2 (5 bases). The CDR3 contains 14 residues. CDR1 and CDR2 from the germline V gene are MNHEY and SVGAGI. With 10 bases removed from V and 1 base from J, the gap between germline ends came to 15 bases. This CDR3 reads CATCLGGRTDTQYF. The CDR3 nucleotides are TGTGCCACATGCCTTGGCGGGCGCACAGATACGCAGTATTTT.

The chain combines TRBV6-5 with TRBJ1-5; 7 bases fit TRBD1. Germline V gene data show CDR1 as MNHEY and CDR2 as SVGAGI. V trimming: 7 bases; J trimming: 4 bases; junction bases outside the gene matches: 4. The CDR3 consists of 13 residues. Here the CDR3 reads CASTLDRNQPQHF. The DNA of the CDR3 is TGTGCCAGCACCCTGGACAGGAATCAGCCCCAGCATTTT.

The CDR3 DNA follows: TGTGCCAGCGGGAAGGACTTCGATGAAAAACTGTTTTTT. This sequence encodes CASGKDFDEKLFF. The genes are TRBV6-4 and TRBJ1-4; D not certain. Germline V gives CDR1 MRHNA, CDR2 SNTAGT. This CDR3 region has 13 residues. The V end was cut by 8 bases, the J end by 6 bases, with 13 bases between.

This chain connects TRBV7-2 to TRBJ1-1; 7 bases map to TRBD1. The CDR3 totals 14 residues. Trimming at V came to 6 bases and at J to 6 bases, leaving 10 bases not matched to a gene. The germline CDR1 and CDR2 sequences are SGHTA and FQGNSA. The CDR3 region is CASRRTGSYAEAFF. The CDR3, as DNA: TGTGCCAGCAGACGGACAGGAAGTTATGCTGAAGCTTTCTTT.

The chain links TRBV2 to TRBJ2-2, with D uncertain. Germline CDR1 and CDR2: SNHLY and FYNNEI. V was trimmed by 10 bases and J by 7 bases, leaving 16 bases between them. The CDR3 is made up of 13 amino acids. CDR3 DNA: TGTGCCACCGGGTGGGTTGCGAACGGGGAGCTGTTTTTT. The encoded protein is CATGWVANGELFF.

In this sample, this clone turned up a few times. The V call is TRBV5-4, the J call TRBJ2-2; 8 nucleotides align to TRBD1. Germline CDR1 SGHNT, CDR2 YYREEE (reference sequence). The CDR3 spans 17 residues. V gave up 1 base and J gave up 6 bases; unmatched junction bases: 11. The CDR3 nucleotides read TGTGCCAGCAGCTTGCCCCGACAGGGGTCTCTGGCCGGGGAGCTGTTTTTT. It codes for CASSLPRQGSLAGELFF.

This chain connects TRBV28 to TRBJ1-6; D gene uncertain. V lost 5 bases and J lost 12, with 11 bases in between. Germline CDR1 MDHEN, CDR2 SYDVKM. The CDR3 sequence is 12 residues long. CDR3 protein: CASSPPAGPLHF. CDR3 in DNA: TGTGCCAGCAGTCCGCCGGCAGGACCCCTCCACTTT.